The source of this T cell receptor (beta chain) is a study of cytomegalovirus exposure and HLA in healthy donors. Study outcomes and limitations: Associated with cytomegalovirus, according to the listing, were some 180 TCR beta chains.

Of note for this clone: What it binds is unknown.

J was trimmed by 5 bases and V by 1 base; bases with no gene match: 13. This CDR3 is built from 18 residues. Per germline, CDR1 SGHNT and CDR2 YENEEA. The donors gave bone marrow, and they were healthy. A multiplex PCR was run with 60 Vbeta primers and 13 Jbeta primers. Using immunoSEQ multiplex PCR, the repertoire was profiled, and TCRdb retains in-frame clones only, with some absent. This sample's clone table lists some 150,000 clones. This receptor was identified in a woman between 18 and 29 years old in good health and CMV-seronegative. The chain joins TRBV11-3 to TRBJ2-5; 10 nucleotides agree with TRBD2. Sequencing was performed on PBMCs. The CDR3 sequence: CASSLGVPYLAGEETQYF. As DNA, the CDR3 is TGTGCCAGCAGCTTAGGAGTACCCTACCTAGCGGGAGAGGAGACCCAGTACTTC.